The next 18 T cell receptor beta chains were all read from a single sample in a study of low-dose radiotherapy and immunotherapy resistance in tumors. Time point: after trial treatment. As to treatment: LDRT plus nivolumab, ipilimumab, low-dose cyclophosphamide and aspirin (RACIN trial). Alpha and beta chains were covered, as first-strand cDNA relied on TRAV- and TRBV-specific primers. TCRs were put through 20 PCR cycles of amplification with Phusion. A constant-region primer and the V-primer adapter served as the primer pair. One entry per CDR3 protein results from TCRdb running MiXCR on the reads. The sample lists some 100,000 distinct CDR3 sequences; about 20% were seen once. This specimen consisted of PBMCs, obtained after low-dose radiotherapy plus immunotherapy. The receptors stem from a female donor with ovarian cancer.

This clonotype was observed at least ten times. The CDR3 DNA is TGTGCCAGTAGTATAACGGGGGCGTCGAAGGAGCTGTTTTTT. Its translation: CASSITGASKELFF. The V and J genes are TRBV19 and TRBJ2-2; either TRBD1 or TRBD2 may fit D (6 bases each). The germline CDR1 and CDR2 sequences are LNHDA and SQIVND (reference sequence). V lost 2 bases and J lost 10, with 14 bases in between. This CDR3 contains 14 residues.

This clonotype occurred many times. This chain uses TRBV29-1 with TRBJ2-7, with TRBD1 matching over 9 bases. The CDR3 has 14 amino acids. With V trimmed by 8 bases and J by 9 bases, 17 bases remained unmatched. CDR1 and CDR2 from the germline V gene are SQVTM and ANQGSEA. The CDR3 nucleotides are TGCAGCACAAATACGGGACAGGGCCTGGGTGTGCAGTACTTC. Protein sequence: CSTNTGQGLGVQYF.

This clonotype was picked up many times. The chain carries TRBV10-3 and TRBJ1-1, with D maybe TRBD1 (5 bases). This CDR3 is 15 amino acids long. V gave up 3 bases and J gave up 1 base, with 12 bases separating them. The germline V gene encodes CDR1 ENHRY and CDR2 SYGVKD. CDR3: CAISDPRGENTEAFF. The CDR3 DNA reads TGTGCCATCAGTGACCCCCGAGGGGAGAACACTGAAGCTTTCTTT.

This chain uses TRBV5-1 with TRBJ1-2, with D perhaps TRBD1 (5 bases). In germline, CDR1 is SGHRS, CDR2 YFSETQ. The germline V and J ends were trimmed by 2 bases and 4 bases, with 9 bases remaining between them. This CDR3 is built from 13 residues. CDR3 amino acids: CASSFDSVYGYTF. The CDR3, as DNA: TGCGCCAGCAGCTTCGACAGCGTCTATGGCTACACCTTC.

This clonotype appeared many times. The chain employs TRBV5-4 and TRBJ1-1; the D is unclear. CDR1 is SGHNT and CDR2 is YYREEE in the germline V gene (reference sequence). There are 16 residues in the CDR3. Trimming took 0 bases from V and 0 from J, leaving 12 bases between them. CDR3 DNA sequence: TGTGCCAGCAGCTTGGGAGCGGACTACTTGAACACTGAAGCTTTCTTT. Protein: CASSLGADYLNTEAFF.

This chain uses TRBV28 with TRBJ2-5, with 10 bases matching TRBD1. Germline V gives CDR1 MDHEN, CDR2 SYDVKM. J lost 4 bases, V lost 5 bases, and 7 bases had no gene match. This CDR3 is 15 amino acids long. The CDR3 nucleotides read TGTGCCAGCAGTCTCGACAGGGGGCAGGGAGAGACCCAGTACTTC. Its translation is CASSLDRGQGETQYF.

This clonotype was seen only a few times. V usage is TRBV5-5 and J usage is TRBJ2-2; perhaps TRBD2 as D (5 bases). The V gene's germline CDR1 is SGHKS and CDR2 YYEKEE (reference sequence). Trimming stripped 0 bases from V and 4 bases from J, with 10 bases between. The CDR3 is 15 residues long. The CDR3 region is CASSLEGSSTGELFF. The CDR3 nucleotides are TGTGCCAGCAGCTTGGAAGGGAGTAGCACCGGGGAGCTGTTTTTT. The whole variable domain, filled in from reference TRBV5-5 and TRBJ2-2, reads DAGVTQSPTHLIKTRGQQVTLRCSPISGHKSVSWYQQVLGQGPQFIFQYYEKEERGRGNFPDRFSARQFPNYSSELNVNALLLGDSALYLCASSLEGSSTGELFFGEGSRLTVL.

This clonotype was seen only once. A read error is likely here: a far larger clone is one base away. This rearrangement joins TRBV13 to TRBJ1-3; tentatively, D is TRBD1 (6 bases). Germline V gives CDR1 PRHDT, CDR2 FYEKMQ (reference sequence). This CDR3 spans 16 amino acids. The CDR3 loop reads CASSIGGGPSGNTIYF. The CDR3, as DNA: TGTGCCAGCAGCATAGGAGGGGGGCCCTCTGGAAACACCATATATTTT.

This clonotype was found a few times. A far larger clone is only one base removed, so a read error is likely. The rearrangement uses TRBV11-2 and TRBJ2-7; D possibly uses TRBD1 or TRBD2 (5 bases each). Near its end, the DNA agrees better with TRBJ2-1, so the J call may be wrong. CDR3 length: 15 residues. Germline CDR1 and CDR2: SGHAT and FQNNGV. CDR3: CASSQEPGTAYEQFF. CDR3 coding DNA: TGTGCCAGCAGCCAAGAGCCCGGGACCGCCTACGAGCAGTTCTTC.

In its sample, this clonotype was seen many times. The chain recombines TRBV18 with TRBJ1-1; TRBD1 is a possible D gene (6 bases). The germline V gene has CDR1 KGHSH and CDR2 LQKENI. V shed 1 base and J shed 3 bases, with 9 bases lying between them. This CDR3 has 14 residues. CDR3 DNA sequence: TGTGCCAGCTCACCACTGGGGGCGGACACTGAAGCTTTCTTT. Protein: CASSPLGADTEAFF.

This clonotype has at least ten counts. The CDR3 bases are TGCGCCAGCAGCCAGGGGCCCCGGTTAGCCTCGGAAAACATTCAGTACTTC. It specifies CASSQGPRLASENIQYF. The chain carries TRBV4-1 and TRBJ2-4, with D perhaps TRBD1 (5 bases). Germline loops: CDR1 MGHRA, CDR2 YSYEKL. With 3 bases removed from V and 5 bases from J, the gap between germline ends came to 20 bases. CDR3 length: 17 amino acids.

As regards this clonotype: A clone one base away is much larger, so this may be a read error. V and J are TRBV7-2 and TRBJ2-3; the match to TRBD1 covers 7 bases. CDR1 SGHTA and CDR2 FQGNSA come from the germline V gene. The CDR3 has 14 amino acids. CDR3 amino acids: CASSSTGATDAQYF. The CDR3 nucleotides read TGTGCCAGCAGCTCCACAGGGGCCACAGATGCGCAGTATTTT.

This clonotype was seen repeatedly, ten times or more. The rearrangement uses TRBV29-1 and TRBJ2-7; 7 bases match TRBD1. Trimming cost V 6 bases and J 0 bases; bases outside gene matches: 11. Germline V lookup: CDR1 SQVTM, CDR2 ANQGSEA. The length of the CDR3 is 15 residues. CDR3 amino acids: CSVAGTEVSSYEQYF. As DNA, the CDR3 is TGCAGCGTCGCCGGGACAGAGGTGAGCTCCTACGAGCAGTACTTC.

This clonotype was seen at least ten times. The chain employs TRBV5-1 and TRBJ2-4; unclear D gene. There are 15 residues in the CDR3. Germline lookup yields CDR1 SGHRS and CDR2 YFSETQ. With 5 bases removed from V and 1 base from J, the gap between germline ends came to 13 bases. CDR3 in DNA: TGCGCCAGCAGACCCTCAGTAGGCGCCAAAAACATTCAGTACTTC. Translating gives CASRPSVGAKNIQYF.

The sample holds many counts of this clonotype. The chain couples TRBV12-3 or TRBV12-4 to TRBJ1-2; D not certain. V lost 6 bases and J lost 4, with 12 bases in between. There are 13 residues in the CDR3. The CDR3 DNA follows: TGTGCCAGCAGCCCACGCGGAATCTATGGCTACACCTTC. As protein: CASSPRGIYGYTF.

A word on this clonotype: A read error likely explains this, since a far larger clone differs by one base. The genes are TRBV12-3 or TRBV12-4 and TRBJ2-1, with 7 positions matching TRBD1. Trimming removed 2 bases from V and 13 bases from J; junction bases left unmatched: 17. The CDR3 loop spans 16 amino acids. In DNA, the CDR3 is TGTGCCAGCAGTTTAACCGGGCAGGGGGTGAGGGAGACCCAGTTCTTC. Encoded protein: CASSLTGQGVRETQFF.

The sample holds many counts of this clonotype. The chain recombines TRBV6-2 or TRBV6-3 with TRBJ2-1; D is undetermined. Germline-derived CDR1 and CDR2 are MNHEY and SVGEGT. There are 13 residues in the CDR3. The V end was cut by 0 bases, the J end by 6 bases, with 6 bases between. The CDR3: CASSYSHPNEQFF. The CDR3 region has the DNA TGTGCCAGCAGTTACTCCCACCCCAATGAGCAGTTCTTC.

This clonotype was observed at least ten times. The gene calls are TRBV4-2 and TRBJ2-1; 8 nucleotides agree with TRBD2. V shed 4 bases and J 5 bases; nucleotides not matched to a gene: 7. CDR3 length: 15 amino acids. From germline, CDR1 is LGHNA and CDR2 YNFKEQ. CDR3 nucleotide sequence: TGTGCCAGCAGCCTTCTAGCGGGTGGCCACAATGAGCAGTTCTTC. It codes for CASSLLAGGHNEQFF.